This section outlines one TCR beta chain sequence together with its context. Its cognate antigen has yet to be identified. No clone much larger than this one lies a single base away; base qualities are absent. The data belong to a study of somatic mutations in cytotoxic T cells in rheumatoid arthritis (dated by TCRdb to about 2017). Notes on the research overall: Some V beta antibody-stained T-cell populations were flow-sorted on a FACSAria II or Sony SH800 at nearly 100% purity, and sorted V beta1+ cells also underwent TCRB sequencing. TCRB deep sequencing covered about 60 patients with rheumatoid arthritis along with 20 to 25 healthy controls. Patients and controls did not essentially differ in median age, which was nearly identical between the groups. In newly diagnosed rheumatoid arthritis without treatment, the study examined if expanded CD8+ T-cell clones harbor somatic mutations, relying on TCRB deep sequencing to characterize clonality.

Healthy controls were more than 15 blood donors whose buffy coats were used, with a median age of around 56 years (range about 21-80) and around 60% female. Positive magnetic bead selection on an AutoMACS was used to isolate CD4+ and CD8+ cells, with flow cytometry used to check purity. Peripheral blood mononuclear cells were obtained using density gradient separation with Ficoll-Paque PLUS. Using Nucleospin Tissue or Tissue XS kits, DNA was extracted from CD4-enriched, CD8-enriched or PBMC samples, with quantification by a Qubit 2.0 fluorometer. Counted from cysteine to phenylalanine, this CDR3 has 13 amino acids. This entry keeps only the CDR3 DNA: 39 bases, framed from base 1. The junction shows trimming of 3 bases on V and 1 base on J, plus 3 bases between the germline ends. Per the germline V gene (reference sequence), MNHEY is the CDR1 and SMNVEV is the CDR2. On the study overall, not on this receptor specifically: CD8+ T-cell clonality did not differ significantly between rheumatoid arthritis patients and age-matched healthy controls. An increase of CD8+ clonality with age was seen in patients (Spearman r=0.49) but not in healthy controls. The antigen targets of the expanded CD8+ clones were unknown, and absence from virus-specific databases did not rule out viral specificity. The largest CD8+ clone made up more than 20% of CD8+ cells in about an eighth of the 65 patients, and blood and synovial fluid shared several identical CD8+ TCRB sequences. No adjustment for multiple comparisons was made for the slight TRBV07 underrepresentation in patients.

The immunoSEQ assay was applied to genomic DNA for TCRB CDR3 sequencing. The published analysis was carried out like this. Only productive TCRB rearrangements were included in the analyses. Clonality was expressed as a Shannon entropy-based productive clonality index, with each clone defined by a unique TCRB CDR3 sequence. The template counts of each clone relative to the total templates per sample were used to calculate repertoire overlap between two samples. Flow cytometry-measured V-gene usage correlated with V-gene usage from TCRB sequencing, with a Spearman r of 0.55 to 0.7. In TCRdb, the immuneACCESS table is reduced to in-frame sequences with V and J assigned. These tables do not hold every clone; where another copy was compared, an unresolved V gene accounts for under half, and the others remain unexplained. V, J and clone size were drawn from that table, and D and trimming were deduced from the DNA. The sample includes 11,000 or so clones, with roughly 80% observed a single time. The ten largest clones capture around a tenth of the sample.

This chain is built from TRBV27 and TRBJ2-2; the D gene remains uncertain. The receptor was derived from a woman in her 40s in good health. The sequenced material came from CD8+ T cells sorted from blood. The CDR3 here reads CASSFRNTGELFF. The nucleotide sequence reads TGTGCCAGCAGTTTTAGGAACACCGGGGAGCTGTTTTTT.